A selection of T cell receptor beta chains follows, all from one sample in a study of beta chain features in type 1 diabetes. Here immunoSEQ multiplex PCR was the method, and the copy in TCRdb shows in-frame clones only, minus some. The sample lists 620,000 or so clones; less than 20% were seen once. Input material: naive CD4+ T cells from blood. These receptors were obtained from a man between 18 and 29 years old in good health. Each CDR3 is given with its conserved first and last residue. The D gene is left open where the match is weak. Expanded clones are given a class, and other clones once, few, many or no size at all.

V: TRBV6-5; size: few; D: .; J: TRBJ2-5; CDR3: CASSRRDAKETQYF; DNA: TGTGCCAGCAGTCGCCGGGACGCCAAAGAGACCCAGTACTTC
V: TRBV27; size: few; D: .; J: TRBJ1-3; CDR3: CASRPRGGPGNTIYF; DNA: TGTGCCAGCAGACCAAGAGGGGGTCCGGGAAACACCATATATTTT
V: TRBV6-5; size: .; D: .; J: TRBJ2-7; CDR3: CASSLRTDSYEQYF; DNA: TGTGCCAGCAGTTTACGGACGGACTCCTACGAGCAGTACTTC
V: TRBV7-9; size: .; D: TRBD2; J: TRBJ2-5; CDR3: CASSPGGQETQYF; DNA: TGTGCCAGCAGCCCGGGAGGTCAAGAGACCCAGTACTTC
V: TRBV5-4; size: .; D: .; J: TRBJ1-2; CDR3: CASSLDRSYGYTF; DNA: TGTGCCAGCAGCTTAGACCGATCCTATGGCTACACCTTC
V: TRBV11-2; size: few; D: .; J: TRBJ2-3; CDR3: CASRPPGLSTDTQYF; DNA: TGTGCCAGCAGACCCCCGGGCCTTAGCACAGATACGCAGTATTTT
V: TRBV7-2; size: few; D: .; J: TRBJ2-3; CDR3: CASSQGQVTQYF; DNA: TGTGCCAGCAGCCAAGGTCAAGTGACGCAGTATTTT
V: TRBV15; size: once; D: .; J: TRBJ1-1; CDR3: CATSRVDNEAFF; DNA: TGTGCCACCAGCAGAGTAGATAATGAAGCTTTCTTT
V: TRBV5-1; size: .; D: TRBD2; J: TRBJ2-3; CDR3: CASSLESVAGGHTQYF; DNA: TGCGCCAGCAGCTTGGAATCGGTAGCGGGAGGGCATACGCAGTATTTT
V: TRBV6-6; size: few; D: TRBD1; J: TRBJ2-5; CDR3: CASTRDRGETQYF; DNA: TGTGCCAGCACCCGGGACAGGGGGGAGACCCAGTACTTC
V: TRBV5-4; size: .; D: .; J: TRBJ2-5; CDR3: CASSLARGLQETQYF; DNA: TGTGCCAGCAGCTTGGCTCGGGGGCTTCAAGAGACCCAGTACTTC
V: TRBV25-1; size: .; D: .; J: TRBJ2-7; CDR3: CASHIGPTQSYEQYF; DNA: TGTGCCAGCCACATTGGCCCAACACAGTCCTACGAGCAGTACTTC
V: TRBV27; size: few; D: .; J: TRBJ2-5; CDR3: CASSWGAVQETQYF; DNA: TGTGCCAGCAGCTGGGGAGCGGTCCAAGAGACCCAGTACTTC
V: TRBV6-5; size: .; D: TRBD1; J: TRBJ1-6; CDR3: CASSLQGSGNSPLHF; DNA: TGTGCCAGCAGTCTACAGGGGTCGGGTAATTCACCCCTCCACTTT
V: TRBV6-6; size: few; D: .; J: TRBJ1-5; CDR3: CASTYGGYSNQPQHF; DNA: TGTGCCAGCACCTATGGGGGCTATAGCAATCAGCCCCAGCATTTT
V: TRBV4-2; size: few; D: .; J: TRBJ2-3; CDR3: CASSQEGAHRGTQYF; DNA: TGTGCCAGCAGCCAAGAGGGCGCTCATCGGGGTACGCAGTATTTT
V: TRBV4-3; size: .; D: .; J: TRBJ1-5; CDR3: CASSQERRTPQHF; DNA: TGCGCCAGCAGCCAAGAAAGGAGAACGCCCCAGCATTTT
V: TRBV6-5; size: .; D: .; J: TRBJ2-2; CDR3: CASSSTGRNTGELFF; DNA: TGTGCCAGCAGTAGCACGGGACGGAACACCGGGGAGCTGTTTTTT
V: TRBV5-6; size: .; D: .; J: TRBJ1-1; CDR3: CASSQPRGTEAFF; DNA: TGTGCCAGCAGCCAACCGCGGGGCACTGAAGCTTTCTTT
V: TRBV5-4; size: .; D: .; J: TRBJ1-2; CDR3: CASSSGAPKGYTF; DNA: TGTGCCAGCAGCTCGGGGGCGCCGAAGGGCTACACCTTC
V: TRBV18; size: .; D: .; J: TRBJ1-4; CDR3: CASSPPSTTNEKLFF; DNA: TGTGCCAGCTCACCACCGAGCACAACTAATGAAAAACTGTTTTTT
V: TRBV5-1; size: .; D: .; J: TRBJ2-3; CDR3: CASSPTPDPDTQYF; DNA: TGCGCCAGCAGCCCCACCCCCGATCCGGATACGCAGTATTTT
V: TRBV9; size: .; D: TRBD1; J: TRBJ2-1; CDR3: CASSVGGGTRNEQFF; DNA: TGTGCCAGCAGCGTAGGAGGGGGCACAAGGAATGAGCAGTTCTTC
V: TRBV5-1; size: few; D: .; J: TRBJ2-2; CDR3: CASSLKEGELFF; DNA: TGCGCCAGCAGCTTGAAGGAGGGGGAGCTGTTTTTT
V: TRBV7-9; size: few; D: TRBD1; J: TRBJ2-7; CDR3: CASSLGTGGWYEQYF; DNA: TGTGCCAGCAGCTTAGGGACAGGGGGTTGGTACGAGCAGTACTTC
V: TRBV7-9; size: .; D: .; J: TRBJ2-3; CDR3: CASSLVAGGTDTQYF; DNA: TGTGCCAGCAGCTTGGTGGCAGGTGGCACAGATACGCAGTATTTT
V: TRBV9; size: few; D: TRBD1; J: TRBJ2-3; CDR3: CASSVAGQAFVDTQYF; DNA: TGTGCCAGCAGCGTAGCGGGACAGGCATTCGTGGATACGCAGTATTTT
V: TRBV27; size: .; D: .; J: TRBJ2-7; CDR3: CASSPVPSASSYEQYF; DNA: TGTGCCAGCAGTCCCGTTCCTAGCGCAAGCTCCTACGAGCAGTACTTC
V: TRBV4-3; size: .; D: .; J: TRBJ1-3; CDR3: CASSHIRQGRRSGNTIYF; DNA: TGCGCCAGCAGCCATATTCGGCAGGGACGGAGGTCTGGAAACACCATATATTTT
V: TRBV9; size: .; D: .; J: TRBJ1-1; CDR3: CASSVGPGGSNTEAFF; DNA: TGTGCCAGCAGCGTAGGCCCCGGAGGGTCGAACACTGAAGCTTTCTTT
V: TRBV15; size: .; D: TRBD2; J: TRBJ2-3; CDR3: CATSRPPASGRANTQYF; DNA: TGTGCCACCAGCAGACCCCCGGCTAGCGGGAGGGCGAATACGCAGTATTTT
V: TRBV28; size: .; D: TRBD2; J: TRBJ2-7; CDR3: CASSLTTSDLYEQYF; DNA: TGTGCCAGCAGTTTAACGACTAGCGACCTCTACGAGCAGTACTTC
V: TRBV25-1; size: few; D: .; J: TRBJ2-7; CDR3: CASSVSYEQYF; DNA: TGTGCCAGCAGTGTGTCTTACGAGCAGTACTTC
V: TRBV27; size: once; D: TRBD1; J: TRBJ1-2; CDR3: CASSPTRDRVYTF; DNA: TGTGCCAGCAGTCCTACCCGGGACAGAGTCTACACCTTC
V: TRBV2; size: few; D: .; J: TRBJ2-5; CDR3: CASRTQGPQETQYF; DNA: TGTGCCAGCAGGACACAGGGACCCCAAGAGACCCAGTACTTC
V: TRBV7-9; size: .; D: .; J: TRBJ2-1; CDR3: CASSSNRGGTYNEQFF; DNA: TGTGCCAGCAGCTCGAATAGGGGGGGAACCTACAATGAGCAGTTCTTC
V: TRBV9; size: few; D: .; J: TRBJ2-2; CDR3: CASSGGPISNTGELFF; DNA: TGTGCCAGCAGCGGGGGACCAATTTCGAACACCGGGGAGCTGTTTTTT
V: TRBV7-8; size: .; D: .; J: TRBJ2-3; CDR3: CASNYGPSTDTQYF; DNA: TGTGCCAGCAATTATGGGCCTAGCACAGATACGCAGTATTTT
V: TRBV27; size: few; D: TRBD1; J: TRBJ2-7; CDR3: CASSTWGTGNHEQYF; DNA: TGTGCCAGCAGTACTTGGGGGACAGGGAACCACGAGCAGTACTTC
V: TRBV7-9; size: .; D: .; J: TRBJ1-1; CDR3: CASSFSRQSGKAFF; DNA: TGTGCCAGCAGCTTTAGTAGACAGAGCGGGAAAGCTTTCTTT
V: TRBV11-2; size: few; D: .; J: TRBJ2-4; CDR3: CASSPIAKNIQYF; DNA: TGTGCCAGCAGCCCAATCGCCAAAAACATTCAGTACTTC
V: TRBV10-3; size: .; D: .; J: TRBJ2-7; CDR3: CAISTRGGLDEQYF; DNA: TGTGCCATCAGTACCAGGGGGGGTCTGGACGAGCAGTACTTC
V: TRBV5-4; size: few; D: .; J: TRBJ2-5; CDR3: CASSLSPQETQYF; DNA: TGTGCCAGCAGCCTGAGTCCCCAGGAGACCCAGTACTTC
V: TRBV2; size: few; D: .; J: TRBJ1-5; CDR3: CASSESRQGPQPQHF; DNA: TGTGCCAGCAGTGAATCAAGGCAGGGGCCTCAGCCCCAGCATTTT
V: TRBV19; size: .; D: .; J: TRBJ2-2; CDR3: CASSIDLSAGELFF; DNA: TGTGCCAGTAGTATTGACCTGAGTGCTGGGGAGCTGTTTTTT
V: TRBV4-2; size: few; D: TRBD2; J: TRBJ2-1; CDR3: CASSQESGGAAEQFF; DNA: TGTGCCAGCAGCCAAGAGAGCGGGGGGGCAGCCGAGCAGTTCTTC
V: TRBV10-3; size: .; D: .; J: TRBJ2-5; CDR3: CAISGGPRGMGETQYF; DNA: TGTGCCATCAGTGGCGGGCCGAGGGGGATGGGAGAGACCCAGTACTTC
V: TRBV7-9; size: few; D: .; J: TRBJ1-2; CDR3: CASSFQYGYTF; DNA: TGTGCCAGCAGCTTCCAGTATGGCTACACCTTC
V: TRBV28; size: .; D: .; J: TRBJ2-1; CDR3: CASSQSSEQFF; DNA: TGTGCCAGCAGCCAATCTAGCGAGCAGTTCTTC
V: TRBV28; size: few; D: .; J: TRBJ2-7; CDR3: CASRETGQLRYF; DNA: TGTGCCAGCAGAGAAACTGGCCAGTTGCGGTACTTC
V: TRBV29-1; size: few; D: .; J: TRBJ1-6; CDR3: CSVGTSYNSPLHF; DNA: TGCAGCGTCGGGACCTCCTATAATTCACCCCTCCACTTT
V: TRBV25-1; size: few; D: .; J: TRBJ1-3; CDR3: CASSEWKVQENTIYF; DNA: TGTGCCAGCAGTGAATGGAAGGTTCAAGAAAACACCATATATTTT
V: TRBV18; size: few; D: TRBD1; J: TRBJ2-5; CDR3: CASSPPQGAAETQYF; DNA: TGTGCCAGCTCACCACCTCAGGGGGCGGCGGAGACCCAGTACTTC
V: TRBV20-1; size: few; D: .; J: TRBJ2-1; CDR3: CSATLAAEQFF; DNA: TGCAGTGCTACCCTAGCAGCCGAGCAGTTCTTC
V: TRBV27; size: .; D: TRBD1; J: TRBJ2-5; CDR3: CASSPGTGRKKETQYF; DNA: TGTGCCAGCAGTCCTGGGACAGGCCGCAAAAAAGAGACCCAGTACTTC